This T cell receptor beta chain derives from a study of shared clonotypes between healthy human individuals. The study, taken as a whole, reports: For sorted subsets, rarefaction showed incomplete sequencing despite large depth. When compared with the clonotypes that were shared by all four sorted-subset donors, the non-shared clonotypes turned out to have lower generation probabilities.

Naive CD8 cells, CD45RO-negative and positively selected for CCR7, excluded terminally differentiated effector memory CD45RA+ cells. This CDR3 is 17 amino acids long. J gave up 3 bases and V 2 bases, and 12 bases lay outside the gene matches. Germline CDR1 reads SGHDT; CDR2 reads YYEEEE. Concerning this clone: The antigen is not known.

Deep level was the assay's run setting. Original methodology: Junction-only immunoSEQ data arrived without quality scores, meaning filtering differed. Profiled with immunoSEQ multiplex PCR; TCRdb holds only in-frame clones, not every one. V and J calls and clone size come straight from that table; D and trimming were deduced from the DNA. The repertoire holds 550,000 to 750,000 clones, about 91% seen once, with about 24% in the top ten. The genes are TRBV5-6 and TRBJ2-3; the match to TRBD2 covers 7 bases. Sequencing was done on a sample of naive CD8+ T cells sorted from blood. This sequence was found in a man aged 25 to 40 in good health. As DNA, the CDR3 is TGTGCCAGCAGCTTAGGTACTAGCGCCATGGGAACAGATACGCAGTATTTT. Its translation is CASSLGTSAMGTDTQYF.